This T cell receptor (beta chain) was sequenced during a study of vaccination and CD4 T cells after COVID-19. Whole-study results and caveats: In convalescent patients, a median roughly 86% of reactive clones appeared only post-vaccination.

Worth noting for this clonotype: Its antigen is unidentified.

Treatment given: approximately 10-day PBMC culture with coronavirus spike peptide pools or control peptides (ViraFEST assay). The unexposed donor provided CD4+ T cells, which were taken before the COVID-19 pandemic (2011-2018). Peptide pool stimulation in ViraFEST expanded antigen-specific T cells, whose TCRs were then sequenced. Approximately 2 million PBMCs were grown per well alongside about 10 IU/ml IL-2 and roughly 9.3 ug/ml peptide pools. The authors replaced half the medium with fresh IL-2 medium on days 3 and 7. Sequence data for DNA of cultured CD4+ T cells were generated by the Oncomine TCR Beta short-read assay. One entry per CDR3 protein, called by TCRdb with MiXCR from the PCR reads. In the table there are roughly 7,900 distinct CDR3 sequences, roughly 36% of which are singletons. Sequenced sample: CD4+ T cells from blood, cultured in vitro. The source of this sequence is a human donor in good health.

CDR3 amino acids: CSASGLKKNEQFF. The CDR3 nucleotides are TGCAGTGCTAGCGGACTCAAGAAAAATGAGCAGTTCTTC. The chain has TRBV20-1 and TRBJ2-1; D may be TRBD2 (5 bases). The CDR3 covers 13 residues. V dropped 3 bases and J dropped 7 bases, with 13 bases sitting between them. Germline V gene sequence: CDR1 DFQATT, CDR2 SNEGSKA (reference sequence).